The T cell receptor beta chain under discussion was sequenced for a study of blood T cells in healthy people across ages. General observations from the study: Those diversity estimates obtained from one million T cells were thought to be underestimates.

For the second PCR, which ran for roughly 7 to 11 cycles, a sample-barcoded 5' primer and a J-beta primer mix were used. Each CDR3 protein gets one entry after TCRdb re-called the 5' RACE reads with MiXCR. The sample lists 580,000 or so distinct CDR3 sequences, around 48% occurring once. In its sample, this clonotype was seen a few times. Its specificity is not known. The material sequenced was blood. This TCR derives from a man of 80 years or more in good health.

The CDR3 region is CASSQEGSYLEKLFF. CDR3 coding DNA: TGCGCCAGCAGCCAAGAGGGGTCGTATCTCGAAAAACTGTTTTTT. The chain carries TRBV4-1 and TRBJ1-4; D uncertain. From germline, CDR1 is MGHRA and CDR2 YSYEKL. This CDR3 has 15 amino acids. V was shortened by 0 bases and J by 8 bases, with 13 bases between the two germline ends.